What follows describes a single TCR beta chain. The antigen it binds to is not known. No per-base quality is available; no much larger clone lies one base away. Each collaborating institution followed its own protocols to collect whole blood in K2EDTA tubes. Collaborator samples were shipped for TCRbeta analysis as frozen whole blood, isolated PBMCs, or DNA extracted from either sample type. TCRbeta CDR3 regions were amplified from genomic DNA by means of the immunoSEQ Assay, a bias-controlled multiplex PCR. The source study handled its data this way. The number of nucleated cells in each sample was estimated from the amplification of reference gene primers within the assay. To quantify the absolute abundance of each unique TCRbeta CDR3 rearrangement, sequence reads were collapsed and filtered. For each sample, productive Simpson clonality was calculated by taking the square root of Simpson's diversity index across productive rearrangements. This immuneACCESS table, as held by TCRdb, lists in-frame sequences with V and J called but not all clones. Of the missing ones, under half trace to an unresolved V gene in checked studies; the others have no known cause. D and trimming come from the DNA, and the V and J calls and clone size come from that table. This sample comprises tens of thousands of clones, 80% to 90% of them detected only once. Roughly a tenth of the sample rests with the top ten.

V is pruned by 0 bases and J by 3 bases, leaving 6 bases of the junction without a gene match. From the cysteine through the phenylalanine, the CDR3 covers 16 amino acids. Only the CDR3 region is kept as DNA, spanning 48 bases read in frame from base 1. CDR1 and CDR2, per the germline V gene, are WSHSY and SAAADI. These data are taken from a study of blood T cell repertoires in COVID-19 (dated by TCRdb to 2019 to 2021). Study-wide context: Samples covering the acute and convalescent phases of COVID-19 were provided by collaborators in the United States, Italy and Spain. The prospective study material was composed of cDNA or gDNA derived from T cells, B-cell-depleted T cells, or PBMCs. Deeply sampled blood TCRbeta repertoires from subjects exposed to, actively infected with, or recovered from COVID-19 were included in the dataset. The repertoires were released in a freely available public database intended as a resource for research on the immune response to SARS-CoV-2. Samples came from the ongoing ImmuneRACE study (first 160 participants) plus 1,254 subjects from 6 global collaborators. A de-identified subject ID, COVID-19 status, age in years and sex were almost always included in the sample metadata. Where HLA class I and class II types were available, the types were taken from metadata supplied by the sample provider, not from assay-based typing. Broader findings and caveats from the paper: How much clinical and demographic metadata was included differed by source and by participant, and the metadata was provided uncurated.

The specimen sequenced was peripheral blood. Recombination joined TRBV10-2 with TRBJ2-7, and 9 junctional nucleotides match TRBD2. The receptor was isolated from a man between 65 and 85 years old with active or convalescent COVID-19. DNA sequence: TGCGCCAGCAGTGAGTCTGGTAGCGGGAGAGGCTACGAGCAGTACTTC. Translated, it reads CASSESGSGRGYEQYF.